What follows are 30 T cell receptor beta chains derived from one specimen sequenced in a study of Graves' ophthalmopathy and Graves' hyperthyroidism. The TCR beta CDR3 regions underwent amplification from RNA transcripts. Second-round multiplex PCR came after first-round RT-PCR with HTBI primers. TCRdb passed the multiplex PCR reads through MiXCR, listing each CDR3 protein once. The sample lists roughly 400,000 distinct CDR3 sequences; around 19% were seen once. Sequencing was carried out using peripheral blood. The origin of the receptors is a young woman with Graves' ophthalmopathy.

This clonotype was picked up many times. The chain links TRBV11-2 to TRBJ2-7; D remains ambiguous. Trimming cost V 5 bases and J 6 bases, with 8 bases left between them. The CDR3 has 11 residues. CDR1 SGHAT and CDR2 FQNNGV come from the germline V gene. The CDR3 sequence: CASSVSGEQYF. In nucleotides, the CDR3 is TGTGCCAGCAGCGTAAGTGGCGAGCAGTACTTC.

This clonotype showed up many times. This sequence joins TRBV29-1 and TRBJ2-6; TRBD1 aligns across 7 bases. Per germline, CDR1 SQVTM and CDR2 ANQGSEA. Germline trimming cut 5 bases from V and 0 bases from J; bases unmatched to any gene: 1. The CDR3 has 14 amino acids. The CDR3 reads CSVRQGSGANVLTF. As DNA, the CDR3 is TGCAGCGTTAGACAGGGCTCTGGGGCCAACGTCCTGACTTTC.

In its sample, this clonotype was seen many times. This chain uses TRBV24-1 with TRBJ2-7; D is tentatively TRBD1 or TRBD2 (7 bases each). CDR3 length: 17 amino acids. CDR1 is KGHDR, CDR2 SFDVKD, per germline. Trimming removed 6 bases at V and 6 bases at J, with 26 bases between. The CDR3 nucleotides are TGTGCCACCAGTCATGCCGGCGGGGGCCAGGGGGTGAGCGAGCAGTACTTC. Translating it yields CATSHAGGGQGVSEQYF.

This clonotype was found many times. The V gene is TRBV20-1, the J gene TRBJ1-2; unclear D gene. The germline gives CDR1 DFQATT, CDR2 SNEGSKA (reference sequence). V gave up 1 base and J gave up 8 bases, with 14 bases separating them. The CDR3 sequence is 13 residues long. The CDR3 coding sequence is TGCAGTGCTAGAGCTGGCCTTAGAGGCGGCTACACCTTC. This sequence encodes CSARAGLRGGYTF.

This clonotype was seen at least ten times. The rearrangement links TRBV5-1 to TRBJ1-2, with D perhaps matching TRBD1 (5 bases). The germline V and J ends were trimmed by 0 bases and 2 bases, with 8 bases remaining between them. This CDR3 region has 14 residues. Per the germline V gene, CDR1 is SGHRS and CDR2 is YFSETQ. In DNA form, the CDR3 reads TGCGCCAGCAGCTTGGACGGGGGAAACTATGGCTACACCTTC. Its protein product is CASSLDGGNYGYTF.

There are many counts of this clonotype. The V gene is TRBV4-3, the J gene TRBJ2-7; D unresolved. V lost 0 bases and J 0 bases, leaving 9 bases between the germline ends. The CDR3 covers 15 residues. Germline assignment: CDR1 LGHNA and CDR2 YSLEER. CDR3 sequence: CASSQDPPFSYEQYF. CDR3 DNA sequence: TGCGCCAGCAGCCAAGACCCACCTTTCTCCTACGAGCAGTACTTC.

This clonotype was recorded at least ten times. The chain combines TRBV20-1 with TRBJ1-6; the D is unclear. The CDR3 runs to 18 residues. Per the germline V gene, CDR1 is DFQATT and CDR2 is SNEGSKA (reference sequence). Trimming took 3 bases from V and 0 from J, leaving 18 bases between them. The chain's CDR3 is CSASPLVALSSYNSPLHF. The CDR3 nucleotides read TGCAGTGCTAGTCCTCTTGTAGCCCTGAGCTCCTATAATTCACCCCTCCACTTT.

This clonotype has at least ten counts. The CDR3 loop is CASSVDNLNYGYTF. CDR3 bases: TGTGCCAGCAGCGTAGACAATCTTAACTATGGCTACACCTTC. J is TRBJ1-2 and V is TRBV9; the D is unclear. V dropped 0 bases and J dropped 1 base, with 7 bases sitting between them. Germline CDR1 is SGDLS and CDR2 is YYNGEE. The CDR3 consists of 14 residues.

There are many counts of this clonotype. The J gene is TRBJ2-5, the V gene TRBV20-1, with 8 bases identical to TRBD1. V was pared by 0 bases and J by 9 bases, with 12 bases of the junction left unmatched. The length of the CDR3 is 15 residues. CDR1 and CDR2 from the germline V gene are DFQATT and SNEGSKA (reference sequence). In nucleotides, the CDR3 is TGCAGTGCTAGAGAGGGGTTCAGTCAGGGGGCGGCCCAGTACTTC. Translated: CSAREGFSQGAAQYF.

This clonotype was recorded at least ten times. The chain uses TRBV6-5 and TRBJ2-2; 7 bases agree with TRBD2. Germline V gene sequence: CDR1 MNHEY, CDR2 SVGAGI. J lost 3 bases, V lost 11 bases, and 12 bases had no gene match. The CDR3 has 15 residues. CDR3 sequence (DNA): TGTGCCTCCAAGGGGCTAGCGGCCTACACCGGGGAGCTGTTTTTT. The encoded protein is CASKGLAAYTGELFF.

This clonotype was counted many times. The chain employs TRBV6-1 and TRBJ1-5, with TRBD1 matching 9 bases. Unmatched junction bases numbered 4, after V lost 6 bases and J lost 4 bases. The CDR3 sequence is 14 residues long. Germline V gene data show CDR1 as MNHNS and CDR2 as SASEGT. The CDR3 nucleotides read TGTGCCAGCAGGGTTGGACAGGGGAATCAGCCCCAGCATTTT. Its translation: CASRVGQGNQPQHF.

The CDR3 here is CAWSGDSSYEQYF. The CDR3 DNA sequence: TGTGCCTGGAGTGGGGACAGTAGCTACGAGCAGTACTTC. The chain is built from TRBV30 and TRBJ2-7, with TRBD1 matching over 7 bases. The CDR3 is made up of 13 amino acids. V shed 1 base, J shed 3 bases, and the junction held 3 bases outside the gene matches. CDR1 and CDR2 from the germline V gene are GTSNPN and SVGIG (reference sequence).

This rearrangement joins TRBV12-3 or TRBV12-4 to TRBJ1-2, with D possibly TRBD1 on 5 matching bases. The V end lost 6 bases, the J end lost 4 bases, and 12 bases lay between the germline ends. The CDR3 is made up of 13 amino acids. In DNA, the CDR3 is TGTGCCAGCAGCCAGGTGGGGGGCTATGGCTACACCTTC. Protein: CASSQVGGYGYTF.

This chain uses TRBV19 with TRBJ2-6; the D gene is possibly TRBD1 (6 bases). CDR3 length: 16 residues. The germline V gene has CDR1 LNHDA and CDR2 SQIVND (reference sequence). V lost 5 bases and J 7 bases, leaving 18 bases between the germline ends. CDR3 protein: CASSVWTVSSANVLTF. DNA for the CDR3: TGTGCCAGTAGTGTCTGGACAGTTTCAAGTGCCAACGTCCTGACTTTC.

The table lists this clonotype with many counts. This chain uses TRBV27 with TRBJ2-5, with D possibly being TRBD2 (6 bases). V was clipped by 5 bases and J by 9 bases, with 22 bases between them. This CDR3 spans 15 amino acids. From germline, CDR1 is MNHEY and CDR2 SMNVEV (reference sequence). DNA for the CDR3: TGTGCCAGCAGTCCAGGGACCGCGGGAAGAGTGGCCCAGTACTTC. It codes for CASSPGTAGRVAQYF.

This clonotype was detected many times. The V gene is TRBV12-3 or TRBV12-4, the J gene TRBJ1-2; D is undetermined. The V gene lost 5 bases and the J gene lost 4 bases, with 11 bases spanning the gap. CDR3 length: 13 amino acids. The CDR3 DNA sequence: TGTGCCAGCAGTCCACAGATTGGCTATGGCTACACCTTC. This encodes CASSPQIGYGYTF.

This clonotype was counted ten times or more. V and J are TRBV19 and TRBJ1-1; D possibly corresponds to TRBD1 (6 bases). The CDR3 loop spans 17 amino acids. Trimming removed 4 bases from V and 1 base from J, with 19 bases in between. Germline V gene data show CDR1 as LNHDA and CDR2 as SQIVND (reference sequence). The DNA of the CDR3 is TGTGCCAGTAGTACAATATACCCAAGGACAGCGAACACTGAAGCTTTCTTT. It is translated as CASSTIYPRTANTEAFF.

This clonotype came up many times. The J gene is TRBJ1-5, the V gene TRBV20-1; TRBD1 might be the D (5 bases). V shed 6 bases and J shed 3 bases, with 12 bases lying between them. In germline, CDR1 is DFQATT, CDR2 SNEGSKA (reference sequence). The CDR3 has 13 amino acids. The CDR3 region has the DNA TGCAGTGCCACCTGGGGCTTCAATCAGCCCCAGCATTTT. Its protein is CSATWGFNQPQHF.

This clonotype was detected ten times or more. The rearrangement links TRBV4-3 to TRBJ1-1; D remains unclear. Germline CDR1 LGHNA, CDR2 YSLEER. The CDR3 spans 16 residues. Trimming took off 0 bases at V and 3 bases at J, with 14 bases between the two ends. CDR3 sequence (DNA): TGCGCCAGCAGCCAAGATCTCTCGGGGAGGCACACTGAAGCTTTCTTT. This gives the protein CASSQDLSGRHTEAFF.

At least ten counts were recorded for this clonotype. This chain links TRBV20-1 with TRBJ2-2; D not certain. Germline V gives CDR1 DFQATT, CDR2 SNEGSKA (reference sequence). The length of the CDR3 is 11 residues. Deletions cut 4 bases from V and 5 bases from J, with 5 bases between. The CDR3 loop reads CSAIGTGELFF. The CDR3 nucleotides are TGCAGTGCTATTGGGACCGGGGAGCTGTTTTTT.

This clonotype was observed a few times. One junction end disagrees with the germline gene, perhaps due to a read error. This chain connects TRBV6-2 or TRBV6-3 to TRBJ1-1, with 8 bases fitting TRBD1. The CDR3 contains 15 residues. The germline V gene encodes CDR1 MNHEY and CDR2 SVGEGT. Here the CDR3 DNA reads TGTGCCAGCAGTTACTTGCCAGGGGGCGTCACTAAAGCTTTCTTT. Its protein is CASSYLPGGVTKAFF.

This clonotype was found many times. The gene calls are TRBV7-2 and TRBJ1-5; D is unresolved. CDR3 size: 15 residues. Germline CDR1 reads SGHTA; CDR2 reads FQGNSA. Trimming took off 6 bases at V and 0 bases at J, with 12 bases between the two ends. The CDR3 reads CASRRRLDSNQPQHF. The CDR3 DNA reads as TGTGCCAGCAGACGAAGGTTGGATAGCAATCAGCCCCAGCATTTT.

This clonotype was detected many times. This chain joins TRBV28 and TRBJ1-5; possibly TRBD1 for D (5 bases). Germline CDR1 is MDHEN and CDR2 is SYDVKM. The V gene lost 3 bases and the J gene lost 9 bases, with 18 bases spanning the gap. This CDR3 contains 15 residues. The CDR3 DNA reads TGTGCCAGCAGTTTGGGGGACCGTCACGCGCCGCCCCAGCATTTT. Its translation: CASSLGDRHAPPQHF.

This clonotype was counted ten times or more. The rearrangement links TRBV12-3 or TRBV12-4 to TRBJ2-2; 9 bases match TRBD1. CDR3 length: 15 amino acids. V trimming: 7 bases; J trimming: 4 bases; junction bases outside the gene matches: 7. The CDR3 nucleotides read TGTGCCAGCACCCCGGGACAGGGTACCACCGGGGAGCTGTTTTTT. This encodes CASTPGQGTTGELFF.

This clonotype was recorded at least ten times. The chain employs TRBV28 and TRBJ2-2; D may be TRBD2 (5 bases). Trimming left V 3 bases short and J 0 bases short, with 11 bases between. Germline V CDR1 and CDR2: MDHEN, SYDVKM. CDR3 length equals 16 residues. The CDR3 sequence is CASSFYTGANTGELFF. As DNA, the CDR3 is TGTGCCAGCAGTTTTTATACCGGGGCGAACACCGGGGAGCTGTTTTTT. The entire variable domain, with the rest obtained from reference TRBV28 and TRBJ2-2, is as follows: DVKVTQSSRYLVKRTGEKVFLECVQDMDHENMFWYRQDPGLGLRLIYFSYDVKMKEKGDIPEGYSVSREKKERFSLILESASTNQTSMYLCASSFYTGANTGELFFGEGSRLTVL.

This clonotype was detected ten times or more. CDR3 sequence reads: CASRGLYEQYF. The CDR3 nucleotides are TGTGCCAGCAGGGGACTTTACGAGCAGTACTTC. V gene TRBV28 combines with J gene TRBJ2-7; weak D call: TRBD2 (6 bases). V shed 6 bases and J shed 4 bases, with 7 bases lying between them. This CDR3 comprises 11 residues. CDR1 and CDR2 (germline): MDHEN, SYDVKM.

V is TRBV7-2 and J is TRBJ2-5; 11 bases align to TRBD1. The CDR3 contains 15 residues. Per germline, CDR1 SGHTA and CDR2 FQGNSA. V lost 3 bases and J lost 4; bases outside the gene matches: 4. The DNA for the CDR3 is TGTGCCAGCAGCTTTGGGACAGGGGGAGCAGAGACCCAGTACTTC. This codes for CASSFGTGGAETQYF.

The rearrangement joins TRBV7-9 to TRBJ2-7; D may be TRBD1 (5 bases). The CDR3 contains 14 residues. V was pared by 5 bases and J by 3 bases, with 14 bases between. Germline CDR1 is SEHNR and CDR2 is FQNEAQ (reference sequence). The CDR3 reads CASSDLGQVYEQYF. The CDR3 DNA reads TGTGCCAGCAGCGATTTGGGGCAGGTCTACGAGCAGTACTTC.

This clonotype was counted ten times or more. Possible read error: a much larger clone is one base away. The V call is TRBV6-2 or TRBV6-3, the J call TRBJ2-5; D gene ambiguous. The CDR3 is made up of 11 amino acids. V dropped 2 bases and J dropped 6 bases, with 4 bases sitting between them. The V gene's germline CDR1 is MNHEY and CDR2 SVGEGT. In nucleotides, the CDR3 is TGTGCCAGCAGTTACGGAAAGACCCAGTACTTC. It is translated as CASSYGKTQYF.

The chain is built from TRBV11-2 and TRBJ1-1; 7 nucleotides agree with TRBD1. Germline values: CDR1 SGHAT, CDR2 FQNNGV. The trim removed 2 bases at V and 1 base at J, leaving 7 bases unmatched. The CDR3 contains 16 residues. CDR3 residues: CASSLNLQGPNTEAFF. CDR3 coding DNA: TGTGCCAGCAGCTTAAATTTACAGGGGCCGAACACTGAAGCTTTCTTT.